This T cell receptor beta chain is drawn from a study of T cell responses to AZD1222 COVID-19 vaccine. Method: immunoSEQ multiplex PCR; TCRdb's copy keeps in-frame clones and lacks some. This sample carries approximately 150,000 clones, almost 90% of them seen once, and the ten largest clones take 1.6%. Germline V gene lookup returns CDR1 MDHEN and CDR2 SYDVKM. Trimming took off 7 bases at V and 1 base at J, with 17 bases between the two ends. The CDR3 has 16 residues. Overall study results and limits: Spike-specific TCR breadth and depth went up after people got two AZD1222 doses. Targets within unmutated variant regions were reportedly found for nearly half of spike-specific TCRs.

With regard to this clone: Its specificity is unknown.

The sequence came from an adult who received the AZD1222 COVID-19 vaccine. The chain joins TRBV28 to TRBJ1-3; D gene unclear. The sample consisted of peripheral blood, taken 28 days after the second AZD1222 dose. The CDR3 region has the DNA TGTGCCAGCAATCGGGTTAGAAGGGCGTCTGGAAACACCATATATTTT. It encodes CASNRVRRASGNTIYF.